The present entry profiles one TCR beta chain with its context. The data originate from a study of blood T cell repertoires in COVID-19. Profiled with immunoSEQ multiplex PCR; TCRdb holds only in-frame clones, not every one. The data show some 130,000 clones, roughly 84% seen once. With 0 bases removed from V and 3 bases from J, the gap between germline ends came to 5 bases. CDR1 and CDR2 (germline): SGHAT, FQNNGV. The CDR3 sequence is 13 residues long. The sample taken for sequencing was peripheral blood. The chain is built from TRBV11-2 and TRBJ1-1; no clear D gene. This sequence was found in an elderly woman with acute or convalescent COVID-19. This chain's CDR3 is CASSLEQHTEAFF. The CDR3 coding sequence is TGTGCCAGCAGCTTAGAACAACACACTGAAGCTTTCTTT.